This T cell receptor beta chain was retrieved from a study of PD-1 blockade in classical Hodgkin lymphoma. Overall study results and limits: The baseline diversity of complete responders showed similarity to that of newly diagnosed patients. Undefined causes, possibly disease activity or prior therapy, underlie the repertoire differences.

TCRdb's copy holds only in-frame clones and misses some; the assay was immunoSEQ multiplex PCR. The sample lists thousands of clones; about 86% were seen once. Trimming took 6 bases from V and 14 from J, leaving 16 bases between them. There are 11 residues in the CDR3. The germline V gene encodes CDR1 SEHNR and CDR2 FQNEAQ (reference sequence). All patients experienced relapse after autologous stem cell transplantation, and brentuximab vedotin exposure was variable. For this clone: Its antigen is undetermined.

This chain joins TRBV7-9 and TRBJ1-1; possibly TRBD1 for D (5 bases). The source was peripheral blood mononuclear cells (PBMCs), collected before the second cycle of nivolumab. The receptor was derived from a human donor with classical Hodgkin lymphoma. The CDR3 sequence is CASSINAGTFF. CDR3 sequence (DNA): TGTGCCAGCAGTATAAACGCCGGGACCTTCTTT.